The present T cell receptor beta chain was sequenced within a study of T-cell memory formation after mild COVID-19. Overall study results and limits: Day 37-peaking second-wave clones had unconfirmed SARS-CoV-2 specificity. In pre-infection memory, a portion of responding clones appeared, which suggested that cross-reactive memory joined.

This clonotype was seen only a few times. Its antigen is unknown. This CDR3 region has 14 residues. Germline lookup yields CDR1 MNHEY and CDR2 SVGAGI. V lost 5 bases and J lost 4, with 13 bases in between. UMIs and sample barcodes were carried by the TCR alpha and TCR beta cDNA libraries that 5'RACE produced using constant-segment primers. TCRdb reprocessed the 5' RACE reads with MiXCR, giving one entry per CDR3 protein. The table includes about 360,000 distinct CDR3 sequences, around an eighth detected once. Sample: PBMCs or a T cell subset sorted from them (not recorded which). The chain uses TRBV6-5 and TRBJ2-3; D gene uncertain. The sequence was collected from a man aged 18 to 29 who had mild COVID-19 (a few samples of this study predate the infection). Cell type and time point are not known. In nucleotides, the CDR3 is TGTGCCAGCAGTCTCTCCGACTCATCAGATACGCAGTATTTT. Encoded protein: CASSLSDSSDTQYF.